This TCR beta chain was found in a study of cytomegalovirus exposure and HLA in healthy donors. Study results and limitations: In a later analysis, the majority of CMV-associated beta chains seemingly showed HLA restriction. Among donors in an Asian-associated ancestry cluster, a later analysis reportedly found fewer N-insertions than the roughly 680-donor mean. Cytomegalovirus status was reportedly diagnosed by the classifier with high sensitivity and specificity.

This PCR relied on a set of 60 Vbeta primers and 13 Jbeta primers. Assay used: immunoSEQ multiplex PCR; TCRdb lists only in-frame clones, some missing. The data hold about 110,000 clones, with over 80% observed a single time. To note about this clone: What it binds is not known.

Germline values: CDR1 MNHNY, CDR2 SVGAGI (reference sequence). Trimming left V 2 bases short and J 2 bases short, with 13 bases between. The CDR3 totals 16 residues. Despite likely unrecorded immune exposures, the donors were nominally healthy at the time of sampling. This TCR was recovered from a young man in good health and CMV-seronegative. Sequenced sample: PBMCs. The genes are TRBV6-6 and TRBJ1-5; D possibly corresponds to TRBD1 (5 bases). CDR3 sequence: CASSYQQGSGNQPQHF. DNA for the CDR3: TGTGCCAGCAGTTACCAGCAGGGATCGGGCAATCAGCCCCAGCATTTT.